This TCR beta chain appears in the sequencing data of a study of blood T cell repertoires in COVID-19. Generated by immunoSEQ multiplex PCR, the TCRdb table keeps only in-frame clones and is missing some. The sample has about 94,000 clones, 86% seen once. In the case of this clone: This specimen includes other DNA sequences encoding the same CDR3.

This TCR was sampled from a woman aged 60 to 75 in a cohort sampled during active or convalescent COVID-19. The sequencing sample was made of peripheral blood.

The CDR3 sequence: CAWSVQGNQPQHF. The CDR3 bases are TGTGCCTGGAGTGTACAGGGCAATCAGCCCCAGCATTTT. The genes are TRBV30 and TRBJ1-5, with D maybe TRBD1 (5 bases). Germline V lookup: CDR1 GTSNPN, CDR2 SVGIG (reference sequence). The V gene lost 0 bases and the J gene lost 2 bases, with 5 bases spanning the gap. The CDR3 extends over 13 amino acids.